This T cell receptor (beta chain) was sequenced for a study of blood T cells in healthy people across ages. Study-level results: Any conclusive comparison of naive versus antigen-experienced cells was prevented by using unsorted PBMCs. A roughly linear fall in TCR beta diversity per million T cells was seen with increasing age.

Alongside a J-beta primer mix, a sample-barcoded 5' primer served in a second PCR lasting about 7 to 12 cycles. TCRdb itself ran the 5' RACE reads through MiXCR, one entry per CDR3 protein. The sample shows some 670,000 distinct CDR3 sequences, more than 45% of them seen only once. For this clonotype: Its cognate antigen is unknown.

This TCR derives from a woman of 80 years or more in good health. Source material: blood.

CDR3 bases: TGTGCCAGCAGCCAAGAAGCCCGGACATCATCCTACGAGCAGTACTTC. As protein: CASSQEARTSSYEQYF. V gene TRBV4-2 combines with J gene TRBJ2-7; possibly TRBD1 for D (5 bases). The CDR3 spans 16 residues. CDR1 and CDR2 (germline): LGHNA, YNFKEQ. V dropped 0 bases and J dropped 1 base, with 13 bases sitting between them.